The source of this T cell receptor (beta chain) is a study of CXCR3-negative and CXCR3-positive naive CD8 T cells. Whole-study findings and limits: The study found that naive CXCR3-negative and CXCR3-positive cells shared TRBV-TRBJ usage, while memory cells differed. Cryopreservation partially lowered CXCR3 expression, so most assays used fresh PBMCs. CXCR3-negative naive cells had less hydrophobic TRB CDR3s than did CXCR3-positive naive cells. Diversity was high in both naive subsets and much lower in memory cells.

Notes on this clonotype: The antigen is unknown.

The germline V gene encodes CDR1 SGHTA and CDR2 FQGNSA. CDR3 length: 14 amino acids. The TRB libraries of cDNA were built by UMI-labeled 5' RACE. From the 5' RACE reads, TCRdb lists one entry per CDR3 protein and no DNA. The sample data list about 50,000 distinct CDR3 sequences. Naivety in CD8+ T cells corresponded to a CD45RO-CCR7+CD27+CD95- phenotype. Sequencing was carried out using naive CXCR3+ CD8+ T cells from blood. Subset in this sample: CD45RO-CCR7+CD27+CD95- naive CD8+ T cells expressing CXCR3 (TNR3+). The source of this sequence is a human donor in good health. Some clones in this sample may be carry-over from other donors' samples. The chain carries TRBV7-2 and TRBJ2-7; checking the TCRdb D call of TRBD1 is not possible without DNA. CDR3 sequence reads: CASSLGSRVYEQYF. Variable domain in full (rest from reference TRBV7-2 and TRBJ2-7): GAGVSQSPSNKVTEKGKDVELRCDPISGHTALYWYRQSLGQGLEFLIYFQGNSAPDKSGLPSDRFSAERTGGSVSTLTIQRTQQEDSAVYLCASSLGSRVYEQYFGPGTRLTVT.